This TCR beta chain was found in a study of patients and donors after allogeneic stem cell transplantation. In its sample, this clonotype was seen a few times. The CDR3 spans 12 residues. Germline-derived CDR1 and CDR2 are SGHAT and FQNNGV. Trimming removed 8 bases from V and 3 bases from J, with 7 bases in between. TCRdb processed the RT-PCR reads anew with MiXCR; each CDR3 protein has one entry. Counted here are approximately 170,000 distinct CDR3 sequences, roughly 30% occurring once; the ten biggest clones make up approximately 3%. The TCR comes from a human donor who was either an allogeneic HSCT recipient or a stem cell or donor lymphocyte infusion donor (not recorded which). It is not recorded whose cells these are; they may come from a transplant donor. The chain couples TRBV11-2 to TRBJ2-2; D gene ambiguous. What was sequenced was blood, either unsorted or a sorted T cell fraction (not recorded which). The CDR3 sequence is CASARYTGELFF. For the CDR3, the DNA is TGTGCCAGCGCCAGATACACCGGGGAGCTGTTTTTT. Combining the CDR3 with reference TRBV11-2 and TRBJ2-2 gives the whole variable domain EAGVAQSPRYKIIEKRQSVAFWCNPISGHATLYWYQQILGQGPKLLIQFQNNGVVDDSQLPKDRFSAERLKGVDSTLKIQPAKLEDSAVYLCASARYTGELFFGEGSRLTVL.